Sequencing of this T cell receptor (beta chain) was carried out in a study of OX40 agonist ivuxolimab in advanced cancers. Study summary: Every 2 weeks, patients received ivuxolimab intravenously, dosed at 0.01 to 10 mg/kg. Study results and limitations: Expanded clones were, on average, more numerous among CD8+ T cells than CD4+.

In regard to this clone: Its antigen is as yet unknown.

Using immunoSEQ multiplex PCR, the repertoire was profiled, and TCRdb retains in-frame clones only, with some absent. Counted here are 60,000 or so clones, 92% occurring once; the ten biggest clones make up roughly an eighth. This CDR3 comprises 13 residues. The trim removed 5 bases at V and 4 bases at J, leaving 5 bases unmatched. Looked up from germline, CDR1 is LNHDA and CDR2 is SQIVND (reference sequence). The clonotype originates from an adult with an advanced solid tumor such as melanoma, head and neck, liver or kidney cancer. This chain links TRBV19 with TRBJ2-7; 7 bases are a match to TRBD2. The material was CD4+ or CD8+ T cells sorted from blood, obtained in a trial of the OX40 agonist ivuxolimab. The CDR3 region is CASSPSAGYEQYF. CDR3 bases: TGTGCCAGTAGTCCATCAGCGGGGTACGAGCAGTACTTC.